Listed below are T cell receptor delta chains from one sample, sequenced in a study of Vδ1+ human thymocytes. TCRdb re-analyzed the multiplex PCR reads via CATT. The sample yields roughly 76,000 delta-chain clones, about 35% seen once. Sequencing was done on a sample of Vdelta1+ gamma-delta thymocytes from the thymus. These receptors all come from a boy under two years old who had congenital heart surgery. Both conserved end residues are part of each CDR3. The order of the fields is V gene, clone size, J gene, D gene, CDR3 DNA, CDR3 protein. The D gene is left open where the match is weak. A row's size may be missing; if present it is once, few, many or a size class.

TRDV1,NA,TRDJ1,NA,TGTGCTCTTGGGAACCAAGGCCTTCCGAGAAGCACCGATAAACTCATCTTT,CALGNQGLPRSTDKLIF
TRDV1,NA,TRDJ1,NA,TGTGCTCTTGGGGAACTAGGGACCTCCGTCACAGTGTACACCGATAAACTCATCTTT,CALGELGTSVTVYTDKLIF
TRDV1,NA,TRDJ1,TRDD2,TGTGCTCTTGGGGACGCCGGTGGGGCTTCCTTCCTTACTGTCAACTACTACACCGATAAACTCATCTTT,CALGDAGGASFLTVNYYTDKLIF
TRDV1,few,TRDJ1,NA,TGTGCTCTTGGGGAACTGTGGGAGGGCGGTAAACTCATCTTT,CALGELWEGGKLIF
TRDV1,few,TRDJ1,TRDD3,TGTGCTCTTGGGGAAAGACCTACTGGGGGATACCCACTGTACACCGATAAACTCATCTTT,CALGERPTGGYPLYTDKLIF
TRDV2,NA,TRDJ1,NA,TGTGCCTGTGACACCGGTCCGGATAACTCCGATAAACTCATCTTT,CACDTGPDNSDKLIF
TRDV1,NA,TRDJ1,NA,TGCGCTCTTGGGGAAGGTCACTCGTCTCCGCGTCTTTTGGGCACCGATAAACTCATCTTT,CALGEGHSSPRLLGTDKLIF
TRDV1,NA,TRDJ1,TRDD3,TGTGCTCTTGGGGAACTTCCGGGGGGCGGACCACTGGGGACTATCCCACTCATCTTT,CALGELPGGGPLGTIPLIF
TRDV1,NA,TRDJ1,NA,TGTGCTCTTGGGGAGCTTTCCTACCTTAGGCTGGGGGACACCGATAAACTCATCTTT,CALGELSYLRLGDTDKLIF
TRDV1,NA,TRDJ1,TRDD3,TGTGCTCTTGGGGAACTTAAGGGTTACGTGGGCCTTACTGGGGGATACCTGTACACCGATAAACTCATCTTT,CALGELKGYVGLTGGYLYTDKLIF
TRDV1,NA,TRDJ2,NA,TGTGCTCTTGGGGAACTTTTTGGTCTCCCGCTACACCTTGAGCTACTAAAAGGGGGTCTCGTTTTGACAGCACAACTCTTCTTT,CALGELFGLPLHLELLKGGLVLTAQLFF
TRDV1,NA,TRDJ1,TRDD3,TGTGCTCTTGGGGAACTACCGCGAACCCCCTTCCGCACTGGGGGATACGCTTATAAACTCATCTTT,CALGELPRTPFRTGGYAYKLIF
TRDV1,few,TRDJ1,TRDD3,TGTGCTCTTGGGGCGACGTTACCTACCCGGAGGGATACCATTGATAAACTCATCTTT,CALGATLPTRRDTIDKLIF
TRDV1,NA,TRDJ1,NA,TGTGCTCTTGGGGGCTTCCTTCCTAGAGTACTGGGGGCTAAACTCATCTTT,CALGGFLPRVLGAKLIF
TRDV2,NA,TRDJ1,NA,TGTGCCTGTCTGTCGCGGGCGTACGCCGGGAACACCGATAAACTCATCTTT,CACLSRAYAGNTDKLIF
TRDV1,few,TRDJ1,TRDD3,TGTGCTCTTGGGGAAGATTTTTTCTACGTGGGGGATACTGCCGATAAACTCATCTTT,CALGEDFFYVGDTADKLIF
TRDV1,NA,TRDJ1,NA,TGTGCTCTTGGGGAACTCTACGATTACGGGGACACCGATAAACTCATCTTT,CALGELYDYGDTDKLIF
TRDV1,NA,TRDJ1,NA,TGTGCTCTGGTTGGGGGCCCGCGGCCGTACACCGATAAACTCATCTTT,CALVGGPRPYTDKLIF